Following are 23 T cell receptor beta chains from one sample sequenced in a study of T cell responses to AZD1222 COVID-19 vaccine. Only in-frame clones appear in the TCRdb table, and some are missing; sequencing was by immunoSEQ multiplex PCR. The table includes more than 140,000 clones, around 89% detected once. The material was peripheral blood, obtained on day 0 of AZD1222 vaccination. These TCRs come from an adult in good health.

The chain has TRBV19 and TRBJ1-1; unclear D gene. Germline V gives CDR1 LNHDA, CDR2 SQIVND (reference sequence). The CDR3 loop spans 15 amino acids. With 4 bases removed from V and 4 bases from J, the gap between germline ends came to 16 bases. CDR3 in amino acids: CASSTSVSWGTEAFF. In nucleotides, the CDR3 is TGTGCCAGTAGTACAAGTGTCAGCTGGGGCACTGAAGCTTTCTTT.

Concerning this clone itself: One end of the junction does not line up with germline, which may come from a read error. The chain links TRBV7-7 to TRBJ2-1; TRBD2 matches 16 bases. The CDR3 sequence is 15 residues long. Germline values: CDR1 SSHAT, CDR2 FNYEAQ (reference sequence). CDR3 bases: TGTGCTAGCAGCTTAGGGACTAGCGGGAGGGGTGAGCAGTTCTTC. This encodes CASSLGTSGRGEQFF.

V and J are TRBV6-5 and TRBJ2-7; D ambiguous. Germline CDR1 reads MNHEY; CDR2 reads SVGAGI. CDR3 length: 14 amino acids. Trimming cost V 6 bases and J 2 bases, with 14 bases left between them. CDR3 region: CASSPGRLTYEQYF. The CDR3 DNA reads TGTGCCAGCAGCCCAGGACGTCTAACCTACGAGCAGTACTTC.

V gene TRBV11-2 combines with J gene TRBJ1-1; TRBD1 might be the D (5 bases). CDR3 size: 15 residues. Germline assignment: CDR1 SGHAT and CDR2 FQNNGV. Trimming removed 0 bases from V and 1 base from J, with 9 bases in between. The chain's CDR3 is CASSLDPDTNTEAFF. CDR3 DNA: TGTGCCAGCAGCTTAGACCCGGACACGAACACTGAAGCTTTCTTT.

CDR3 protein: CSVEDIWGTGELFF. CDR3 coding DNA: TGCAGCGTTGAAGACATCTGGGGGACCGGGGAGCTGTTTTTT. The V gene is TRBV29-1, the J gene TRBJ2-2; D could derive from TRBD1 or TRBD2 (5 bases each). The V gene's germline CDR1 is SQVTM and CDR2 ANQGSEA. V shed 0 bases and J shed 5 bases, with 10 bases lying between them. The CDR3 is 14 residues long.

This chain uses TRBV11-3 with TRBJ1-2, with unresolved D. The CDR3 has 13 amino acids. V lost 2 bases, J lost 6 bases, and 10 bases lay in between. Germline loops: CDR1 SGHNT, CDR2 YENEEA. The CDR3 DNA reads as TGTGCCAGCAGCTTATACCCCTCGGATGGCTACACCTTC. The encoded protein is CASSLYPSDGYTF.

V is TRBV21-1 and J is TRBJ2-7; the DNA was not compared with TRBD2, the D call given in the table. TRBV21-1 is a pseudogene locus. The CDR3 covers 14 residues. The CDR3 nucleotides are TGTGCCAGCAGCAAAGAAGGGAGCTCCTACGAGCAGTACTTC. Translating gives CASSKEGSSYEQYF.

The rearrangement joins TRBV9 to TRBJ1-2; a possible D gene is TRBD1 (6 bases). The CDR3 extends over 16 amino acids. The germline gives CDR1 SGDLS, CDR2 YYNGEE. With 4 bases removed from V and 6 bases from J, the gap between germline ends came to 22 bases. CDR3 sequence: CASSISPGHNIHGYTF. DNA of the CDR3: TGTGCCAGCAGCATTTCCCCGGGACACAATATTCATGGCTACACCTTC.

By its share, this clone is medium-sized. This rearrangement joins TRBV28 to TRBJ1-6; 8 bases are shared with TRBD1. Germline loops: CDR1 MDHEN, CDR2 SYDVKM. The V gene end was trimmed by 7 bases and the J gene end by 9 bases; junction bases not matched to a gene: 8. The CDR3 sequence is 14 residues long. CDR3 in DNA: TGTGCCAGCAAGGAACAGGGGGAGAGTTCACCCCTCCACTTT. Amino acid sequence: CASKEQGESSPLHF.

The gene calls are TRBV20-1 and TRBJ1-2, with a tentative D call TRBD1 (5 bases). The CDR3 loop spans 11 amino acids. Per the germline V gene, CDR1 is DFQATT and CDR2 is SNEGSKA (reference sequence). The ends were cut back, 7 bases at V and 2 bases at J, with 8 bases in the middle. DNA of the CDR3: TGCAGTGGGGGCGGAAACTATGGCTACACCTTC. It specifies CSGGGNYGYTF.

This clone has a handful of counts. The V call is TRBV19, the J call TRBJ2-1; D might be TRBD2 (7 bases). The CDR3 is 14 amino acids. Germline CDR1 and CDR2: LNHDA and SQIVND (reference sequence). V lost 3 bases, J lost 9 bases, and 15 bases lay in between. The CDR3: CASSIEGGRREQFF. For the CDR3, the DNA is TGTGCCAGTAGTATCGAGGGGGGGCGACGTGAGCAGTTCTTC.

This clone was observed a single time. V is TRBV6-4 and J is TRBJ2-1; 10 nucleotides align to TRBD2. The CDR3 loop spans 14 amino acids. The V segment lost 5 bases and the J segment 3 bases; nucleotides outside the gene matches: 1. In germline, CDR1 is MRHNA, CDR2 SNTAGT. CDR3 sequence: CASSLAGDYNEQFF. The CDR3 DNA follows: TGTGCCAGCAGTCTAGCGGGGGACTACAATGAGCAGTTCTTC.

This chain connects TRBV16 to TRBJ1-2, with 8 bases aligning to TRBD1. V was clipped by 4 bases and J by 8 bases; unmatched bases: 3. Germline V gene data show CDR1 as KGHSY and CDR2 as FQNENV. The CDR3 contains 12 residues. CDR3 sequence (DNA): TGTGCCAGCAGCCCCGACAGGGGAGGCTACACCTTC. Protein: CASSPDRGGYTF. Full variable domain (missing parts from reference TRBV16 and TRBJ1-2): GEEVAQTPKHLVRGEGQKAKLYCAPIKGHSYVFWYQQVLKNEFKFLISFQNENVFDETGMPKERFSAKCLPNSPCSLEIQATKLEDSAVYFCASSPDRGGYTFGSGTRLTVV.

V and J are TRBV5-4 and TRBJ1-6; D is ambiguous. This CDR3 region has 15 residues. Trimming removed 4 bases from V and 6 bases from J, with 14 bases in between. CDR1 and CDR2 (germline): SGHNT, YYREEE (reference sequence). CDR3 bases: TGTGCCAGCAGCCTCAATACACGGAGTAATTCACCCCTCCACTTT. This codes for CASSLNTRSNSPLHF.

The chain combines TRBV18 with TRBJ1-2; 11 positions agree with TRBD1. J lost 2 bases, V lost 2 bases, and 1 base had no gene match. CDR3 length equals 15 residues. CDR1 is KGHSH, CDR2 LQKENI, per germline. The CDR3 spells CASSPGTGGNYGYTF. CDR3 DNA: TGTGCCAGCTCACCAGGGACAGGGGGAAACTATGGCTACACCTTC.

This chain connects TRBV4-1 to TRBJ2-1, with D possibly TRBD2 on 6 matching bases. Trimming left V 1 base short and J 1 base short, with 8 bases between. The germline V gene has CDR1 MGHRA and CDR2 YSYEKL. This CDR3 is 15 amino acids long. The CDR3 region has the DNA TGCGCCAGCAGCCAAGTTAGCGGATCCTACAATGAGCAGTTCTTC. It codes for CASSQVSGSYNEQFF.

The CDR3 loop reads CASSHGELQSGYTF. CDR3 sequence (DNA): TGCGCCAGCAGCCACGGGGAACTTCAATCTGGGTACACCTTC. The chain couples TRBV5-1 to TRBJ1-2; the D is unclear. Trimming cost V 4 bases and J 11 bases, with 21 bases left between them. CDR1 and CDR2 from the germline V gene are SGHRS and YFSETQ. The CDR3 is made up of 14 amino acids.

The chain recombines TRBV4-3 with TRBJ1-5, with a possible D match to TRBD1 (6 bases). V was trimmed by 3 bases and J by 1 base, leaving 10 bases between them. CDR1 and CDR2 (germline): LGHNA, YSLEER. CDR3 length equals 15 residues. In DNA form, the CDR3 reads TGCGCCAGCAGCCATCCAGGGGCGAGCAATCAGCCCCAGCATTTT. Translating gives CASSHPGASNQPQHF.

The J gene is TRBJ1-1, the V gene TRBV4-3, with 7 bases aligning to TRBD1. Germline lookup yields CDR1 LGHNA and CDR2 YSLEER. The length of the CDR3 is 18 residues. Germline trimming cut 0 bases from V and 5 bases from J; bases unmatched to any gene: 15. CDR3 sequence (DNA): TGCGCCAGCAGCCAAGATACCCTCTCCCAGGGGGGAAGTACTGAAGCTTTCTTT. Its protein product is CASSQDTLSQGGSTEAFF.

The J gene is TRBJ2-5, the V gene TRBV3-1 (or the pseudogene TRBV3-2); D uncertain. CDR1 and CDR2 from the germline V gene are LGHDT and YNNKEL (reference sequence). This CDR3 contains 13 residues. V was trimmed by 1 base and J by 1 base, leaving 4 bases between them. The CDR3 coding sequence is TGTGCCAGCAGCCAAGGACTCCAAGAGACCCAGTACTTC. Its translation is CASSQGLQETQYF.

This sequence joins TRBV27 and TRBJ1-3; tentatively, D is TRBD1 (5 bases). Germline values: CDR1 MNHEY, CDR2 SMNVEV (reference sequence). V lost 0 bases and J 0 bases, leaving 9 bases between the germline ends. The CDR3 runs 16 residues. The CDR3 loop is CASSLSRAGSGNTIYF. DNA for the CDR3: TGTGCCAGCAGTTTATCCAGGGCCGGCTCTGGAAACACCATATATTTT.

The chain has TRBV12-5 and TRBJ1-1; 8 bases align to TRBD1. CDR1 LGHNT and CDR2 FRNRAP come from the germline V gene. Trimming removed 1 base from V and 1 base from J; junction bases left unmatched: 11. This CDR3 comprises 18 residues. The CDR3 DNA is TGTGCTAGTGGTTTGGCTTTCAAGCCGGGACAGGAGAACACTGAAGCTTTCTTT. It specifies CASGLAFKPGQENTEAFF.

Concerning this clone itself: The same CDR3 also results from other DNA sequences found in this sample. The chain couples TRBV7-2 to TRBJ2-5; D gene unclear. The V end lost 5 bases, the J end lost 4 bases, and 5 bases lay between the germline ends. The germline V gene encodes CDR1 SGHTA and CDR2 FQGNSA. This CDR3 has 11 residues. The chain's CDR3 is CASSLTETQYF. The DNA for the CDR3 is TGTGCCAGCAGCCTCACAGAGACCCAGTACTTC.